This T cell receptor beta chain was sequenced during a study of blood T cell repertoires in COVID-19. The CDR3 consists of 18 residues. Germline lookup yields CDR1 KGHSH and CDR2 LQKENI. V was shortened by 2 bases and J by 6 bases, with 25 bases between the two germline ends. Clones were read by immunoSEQ multiplex PCR, and TCRdb kept only the in-frame ones, dropping some. Among approximately 170,000 clones listed, around 80% were seen once. V usage is TRBV18 and J usage is TRBJ2-5, with a tentative D call TRBD2 (6 bases). Sample: peripheral blood. The clonotype comes from an elderly woman with acute or convalescent COVID-19. The CDR3 loop is CASSPRSSGLGGTKTQYF. CDR3 in DNA: TGTGCCAGCTCACCAAGGAGCTCCGGACTGGGGGGAACGAAGACCCAGTACTTC.